Below are 27 T cell receptor beta chains sequenced from a single sample in a study of blood T cells in healthy people across ages (dated by TCRdb to about 2015). Library generation was performed with 5' RACE. Sequencing took place on an Illumina HiSeq 2500. A second PCR of 7 to 11 cycles was performed with a sample-barcoded 5' primer and a J-beta primer mix. In TCRdb, the public reads were trimmed at Q25 with fastp and aligned with MiXCR, with productive beta chains retained. Duplicate CDR3 protein sequences are folded into a single record with the most common DNA and genes. The sample table holds over 700,000 distinct CDR3 sequences, of which about 55% were seen once. The top ten clones comprise around 40% of the sample. The sample was blood. These receptors originate from an elderly man in good health.

The chain couples TRBV18 to TRBJ2-3, with D perhaps matching TRBD2 (5 bases). The germline V gene encodes CDR1 KGHSH and CDR2 LQKENI. The CDR3 totals 19 residues. Between the trimmed V and J ends, which lost 4 bases and 2 bases, there was a span of 25 bases. The CDR3: CASSLTGGSGWGPTDTQYF. The CDR3 DNA sequence: TGTGCCAGCTCACTCACCGGCGGAAGCGGATGGGGTCCCACAGATACGCAGTATTTT.

This clonotype was seen only a few times. V and J are TRBV18 and TRBJ2-1; a weak D match, TRBD1 (5 bases). CDR3 length equals 16 residues. CDR1 KGHSH and CDR2 LQKENI come from the germline V gene. The V gene lost 2 bases and the J gene lost 0 bases, with 11 bases spanning the gap. The CDR3 DNA is TGTGCCAGCTCACCAACAGGCCGGAGCTCCTACAATGAGCAGTTCTTC. This sequence encodes CASSPTGRSSYNEQFF.

The rearrangement joins TRBV18 to TRBJ1-2; D may be TRBD1 (6 bases). V lost 1 base to trimming and J lost 3 bases, with 15 bases between them. This CDR3 spans 16 amino acids. Per germline, CDR1 KGHSH and CDR2 LQKENI. CDR3 sequence reads: CASSPRGRGGDYGYTF. CDR3 bases: TGTGCCAGCTCACCACGGGGCAGGGGAGGCGACTATGGCTACACCTTC.

This clonotype has just a few counts. The chain recombines TRBV9 with TRBJ2-1; a weak D match, TRBD2 (6 bases). The J call may not be correct, given that the DNA end is closer to TRBJ2-7. Germline CDR1 is SGDLS and CDR2 is YYNGEE. The CDR3 covers 15 residues. CDR3 nucleotide sequence: TGTGCCAGCAGCGTAGTAGCGGAGGGTTACAATGAGCAGTACTTC. Residues: CASSVVAEGYNEQYF.

CDR3 in amino acids: CAIRETDSGYTF. CDR3 sequence (DNA): TGTGCCATCAGGGAAACGGACTCTGGCTACACCTTC. V usage is TRBV10-3 and J usage is TRBJ1-2; no clear D. V gave up 6 bases and J gave up 7 bases, with 12 bases separating them. Germline assignment: CDR1 ENHRY and CDR2 SYGVKD. The CDR3 spans 12 residues.

This clonotype was seen a handful of times. J is TRBJ1-2 and V is TRBV27, with D possibly being TRBD1 (5 bases). Trimming shortened V by 6 bases and J by 5 bases, and 13 bases separated the two germline ends. CDR1 is MNHEY and CDR2 is SMNVEV in the germline V gene (reference sequence). This CDR3 is built from 13 residues. As DNA, the CDR3 is TGTGCCAGCAGGAGGGACTCGGCTTATGGCTACACCTTC. Its protein product is CASRRDSAYGYTF.

This clonotype has just one count. This chain uses TRBV29-1 with TRBJ1-2; D is possibly TRBD1 (6 bases). Per germline, CDR1 SQVTM and CDR2 ANQGSEA. V was trimmed by 6 bases and J by 8 bases, leaving 16 bases between them. The CDR3 is 12 residues long. CDR3 sequence: CSVGGQTSGYTF. CDR3 DNA: TGCAGCGTCGGGGGGCAGACTAGCGGCTACACCTTC.

The chain recombines TRBV24-1 with TRBJ2-1, with D possibly matching TRBD2 (5 bases). The CDR3 sequence is 15 residues long. CDR1 KGHDR and CDR2 SFDVKD come from the germline V gene. V lost 7 bases and J 0 bases, leaving 12 bases between the germline ends. CDR3 sequence reads: CATRQSGSSYNEQFF. The CDR3 nucleotides are TGTGCCACCAGACAAAGCGGAAGCTCCTACAATGAGCAGTTCTTC.

This clonotype was detected many times. The chain joins TRBV3-1 to TRBJ2-7; D might be TRBD1 (6 bases). In germline, CDR1 is LGHDT, CDR2 YNNKEL (reference sequence). CDR3 length equals 12 residues. V lost 4 bases to trimming and J lost 3 bases, with 7 bases between them. The CDR3 here is CASSRGGYEQYF. The CDR3 nucleotides read TGTGCCAGCAGCCGAGGGGGCTACGAGCAGTACTTC.

This chain joins TRBV4-1 and TRBJ2-1, with 8 bases lining up with TRBD2. The CDR3 totals 18 residues. The V and J ends lost 0 bases and 0 bases, in that order; junction bases with no gene match: 7. Germline loops: CDR1 MGHRA, CDR2 YSYEKL. The CDR3 here is CASSQDPSGSYSYNEQFF. The DNA of the CDR3 is TGCGCCAGCAGCCAAGATCCGAGCGGGAGTTACTCCTACAATGAGCAGTTCTTC.

This clonotype occurred many times. The chain carries TRBV5-1 and TRBJ1-2; TRBD1 is a possible D gene (5 bases). The CDR3 is 14 residues long. Trimming shortened V by 3 bases and J by 2 bases, and 11 bases separated the two germline ends. Germline CDR1 SGHRS, CDR2 YFSETQ. The CDR3 nucleotides read TGCGCCAGCAGCTCGGTCGACAGAAACTATGGCTACACCTTC. Residues: CASSSVDRNYGYTF.

The table lists this clonotype with a few counts. The chain has TRBV7-9 and TRBJ2-7; D may be TRBD1 (6 bases). Trimming pared 3 bases from V and 0 bases from J, leaving 15 bases between. Germline values: CDR1 SEHNR, CDR2 FQNEAQ (reference sequence). This CDR3 contains 16 residues. In DNA form, the CDR3 reads TGTGCCAGCAGCTTGGGTTTGACAGGAAGCTCCTACGAGCAGTACTTC. Translation: CASSLGLTGSSYEQYF.

This clonotype appeared a few times. The chain has TRBV7-9 and TRBJ1-2; 10 bases fit TRBD1. This CDR3 is built from 18 residues. J gave up 3 bases and V 5 bases, and 15 bases lay outside the gene matches. Looked up from germline, CDR1 is SEHNR and CDR2 is FQNEAQ (reference sequence). The CDR3 DNA sequence: TGTGCCAGCAGCCTCGTCCCGGGACAGGGGAGGAAGGACTATGGCTACACCTTC. This sequence encodes CASSLVPGQGRKDYGYTF.

The J gene is TRBJ2-5, the V gene TRBV20-1; weak D call: TRBD2 (5 bases). The germline V gene has CDR1 DFQATT and CDR2 SNEGSKA (reference sequence). V was clipped by 5 bases and J by 0 bases, with 16 bases between them. The CDR3 runs to 15 residues. CDR3: CSAPRPGRDQETQYF. The CDR3 DNA reads TGCAGTGCTCCGCGACCTGGGCGGGACCAAGAGACCCAGTACTTC.

The chain employs TRBV6-2 or TRBV6-3 and TRBJ2-1; D possibly uses TRBD1 or TRBD2 (5 bases each). The CDR3 is 13 residues long. Germline CDR1 is MNHEY and CDR2 is SVGEGT. The V gene lost 6 bases and the J gene lost 10 bases, with 16 bases spanning the gap. The DNA for the CDR3 is TGTGCCAGCAGCGGGACGGCCGGACTGGAGCAGTTCTTC. Protein: CASSGTAGLEQFF.

This clonotype was counted between two and nine times. V is TRBV20-1 and J is TRBJ2-7; D is possibly TRBD2 (5 bases). CDR1 DFQATT and CDR2 SNEGSKA come from the germline V gene (reference sequence). The CDR3 runs 14 residues. The V gene lost 5 bases and the J gene lost 5 bases, with 19 bases spanning the gap. CDR3 region: CSAHLLEFTDEQYF. CDR3 sequence (DNA): TGCAGTGCTCACCTACTAGAATTTACGGACGAGCAGTACTTC.

J is TRBJ2-1 and V is TRBV3-1, with D uncertain. The CDR3 has 13 amino acids. The germline gives CDR1 LGHDT, CDR2 YNNKEL (reference sequence). Trimming shortened V by 3 bases and J by 3 bases, and 6 bases separated the two germline ends. The CDR3 sequence is CASSQRGYNEQFF. In DNA, the CDR3 is TGTGCCAGCAGCCAGAGAGGCTACAATGAGCAGTTCTTC.

This rearrangement joins TRBV2 to TRBJ2-5; 7 positions match TRBD1. CDR1 and CDR2 from the germline V gene are SNHLY and FYNNEI. The V gene end was trimmed by 7 bases and the J gene end by 3 bases; junction bases not matched to a gene: 2. The CDR3 is made up of 12 amino acids. CDR3 sequence reads: CASKGQKETQYF. The CDR3 DNA is TGTGCCAGCAAGGGACAGAAAGAGACCCAGTACTTC.

The genes are TRBV20-1 and TRBJ2-1, with 13 bases matching TRBD2. After removal of 8 bases from V and 4 bases from J, the junction contained 11 bases not matched to a gene. The germline V gene encodes CDR1 DFQATT and CDR2 SNEGSKA (reference sequence). The CDR3 covers 16 residues. The CDR3 is CSWALAGGPSYNEQFF. The CDR3 DNA sequence: TGCAGTTGGGCACTAGCGGGAGGGCCTTCTTACAATGAGCAGTTCTTC.

V and J are TRBV13 and TRBJ2-1; D might be TRBD2 (5 bases). The CDR3 contains 13 residues. Deletions cut 5 bases from V and 10 bases from J, with 15 bases between. Germline values: CDR1 PRHDT, CDR2 FYEKMQ (reference sequence). The CDR3 nucleotides are TGTGCCAGCAGCCCCCGGCGGGTCGGGGAGCAGTTCTTC. Protein: CASSPRRVGEQFF.

This sequence joins TRBV5-1 and TRBJ1-2; D might be TRBD1 (5 bases). V was cut by 3 bases and J by 4 bases, with 10 bases left in between. Germline-derived CDR1 and CDR2 are SGHRS and YFSETQ. There are 13 residues in the CDR3. The CDR3, as DNA: TGCGCCAGCAGCTATGACAGCTCCTATGGCTACACCTTC. As protein: CASSYDSSYGYTF. The full variable domain, its missing parts supplied by reference TRBV5-1 and TRBJ1-2, is KAGVTQTPRYLIKTRGQQVTLSCSPISGHRSVSWYQQTPGQGLQFLFEYFSETQRNKGNFPGRFSGRQFSNSRSEMNVSTLELGDSALYLCASSYDSSYGYTFGSGTRLTVV.

This chain joins TRBV5-1 and TRBJ2-3, with a possible D match to TRBD2 (5 bases). This CDR3 region has 13 residues. Germline-derived CDR1 and CDR2 are SGHRS and YFSETQ. The V and J ends lost 5 bases and 2 bases respectively, with 9 bases between them. As DNA, the CDR3 is TGCGCCAGCAGGGCCGGGGACACAGATACGCAGTATTTT. Protein product: CASRAGDTDTQYF.

The chain uses TRBV13 and TRBJ2-7, with a possible D match to TRBD2 (7 bases). Trimming pared 3 bases from V and 3 bases from J, leaving 15 bases between. The CDR3 runs 15 residues. Germline assignment: CDR1 PRHDT and CDR2 FYEKMQ (reference sequence). The CDR3 here is CASSFRRAGHYEQYF. The CDR3 DNA sequence: TGTGCCAGCAGCTTTAGACGAGCGGGACACTACGAGCAGTACTTC.

The chain links TRBV7-9 to TRBJ2-4, with TRBD2 as a possible D gene (5 bases). The CDR3 length is 15 residues. Trimming removed 9 bases from V and 13 bases from J, with 28 bases in between. Germline CDR1 SEHNR, CDR2 FQNEAQ (reference sequence). Here the CDR3 DNA reads TGTGCCAGTTTAGACGGGCGGATGCGAGGTGGGGAGCAGTACTTC. Amino acid sequence: CASLDGRMRGGEQYF.

The V and J genes are TRBV9 and TRBJ2-5, with D perhaps assigned TRBD1 or TRBD2 (6 bases each). The J call may be incorrect, as the DNA end agrees better with TRBJ2-7. This CDR3 spans 15 amino acids. Germline CDR1 reads SGDLS; CDR2 reads YYNGEE. CDR3 nucleotides: TGTGCCAGCAGCGTCGAGGGGGGTGAGCCCTACGAGCAGTACTTC. It encodes CASSVEGGEPYEQYF.

J is TRBJ2-4 and V is TRBV12-3 or TRBV12-4; TRBD2 aligns across 10 bases. The J call may be mistaken, given a closer DNA end match to TRBJ2-5. The CDR3 totals 16 residues. CDR3 loop: CASSFYAGTSEETQYF. The CDR3 DNA reads as TGTGCCAGCAGTTTTTACGCCGGGACTAGCGAAGAGACCCAGTACTTC.

The chain employs TRBV20-1 and TRBJ2-5, with a tentative D call TRBD2 (5 bases). The CDR3 covers 13 residues. From germline, CDR1 is DFQATT and CDR2 SNEGSKA (reference sequence). V lost 3 bases, J lost 0 bases, and 8 bases lay in between. CDR3 nucleotides: TGCAGTGCTAGGCAGGACTACCAAGAGACCCAGTACTTC. As protein: CSARQDYQETQYF.